A single sample is the source of the 15 T cell receptor beta chains below, sequenced in a study of cytomegalovirus exposure and HLA in healthy donors. A multiplex PCR was run with 60 Vbeta primers and 13 Jbeta primers. TCRdb's copy holds only in-frame clones and misses some; the assay was immunoSEQ multiplex PCR. The data show around 150,000 clones, around 76% seen once. Sequenced sample: PBMCs. The source is a woman aged 40 to 50 in good health and CMV-seronegative.

V gene TRBV25-1 combines with J gene TRBJ2-3; a weak D match, TRBD2 (6 bases). Trimming pared 8 bases from V and 2 bases from J, leaving 14 bases between. The CDR3 consists of 14 residues. Germline loops: CDR1 MGHDK, CDR2 SYGVNS. CDR3 region: CASQIAETTDTQYF. CDR3 DNA sequence: TGTGCCAGCCAAATAGCGGAAACCACAGATACGCAGTATTTT.

The chain joins TRBV7-3 to TRBJ2-3; 7 bases match TRBD1. Germline loops: CDR1 SGHTA, CDR2 FQGTGA. The CDR3 contains 14 residues. Trimming at V came to 2 bases and at J to 8 bases, leaving 7 bases not matched to a gene. This CDR3 reads CASSLEDRAGTQYF. CDR3 nucleotide sequence: TGTGCCAGCAGCTTAGAAGACAGGGCGGGTACGCAGTATTTT. Supplemented by reference TRBV7-3 and TRBJ2-3, the full variable domain reads GAGVSQTPSNKVTEKGKYVELRCDPISGHTALYWYRQSLGQGPEFLIYFQGTGAADDSGLPNDRFFAVRPEGSVSTLKIQRTERGDSAVYLCASSLEDRAGTQYFGPGTRLTVL.

The chain joins TRBV11-3 to TRBJ2-1, with 9 nucleotides matching TRBD2. From germline, CDR1 is SGHNT and CDR2 YENEEA. The CDR3 has 15 amino acids. With V trimmed by 3 bases and J by 6 bases, 6 bases remained unmatched. The CDR3: CASSFSLAGSNEQFF. DNA for the CDR3: TGTGCCAGCAGCTTCTCTCTAGCGGGATCCAATGAGCAGTTCTTC.

This rearrangement joins TRBV6-1 to TRBJ2-5, with D perhaps TRBD1 (6 bases). Germline V CDR1 and CDR2: MNHNS, SASEGT. V was shortened by 3 bases and J by 2 bases, with 16 bases between the two germline ends. This CDR3 is 16 amino acids long. In DNA, the CDR3 is TGTGCCAGCAGTGAGGCAAGGGGGAGCGGTCAAGAGACCCAGTACTTC. Translated: CASSEARGSGQETQYF.

V gene TRBV7-2 combines with J gene TRBJ2-7, with D possibly matching TRBD1 (5 bases). V was trimmed by 6 bases and J by 2 bases, leaving 8 bases between them. The CDR3 length is 12 residues. CDR1 is SGHTA and CDR2 is FQGNSA in the germline V gene. This chain's CDR3 is CASRPGPYEQYF. The CDR3 region has the DNA TGTGCCAGCAGGCCAGGGCCCTACGAGCAGTACTTC.

The count of this clone is one. The chain joins TRBV10-3 to TRBJ2-3; a possible D gene is TRBD2 (6 bases). This CDR3 region has 16 residues. Looked up from germline, CDR1 is ENHRY and CDR2 is SYGVKD. Trimming stripped 10 bases from V and 3 bases from J, with 23 bases between. Written as DNA, the CDR3 is TGTGCCACCGGGCCCTCGCCGGGACTCTCTACAGATACGCAGTATTTT. This sequence encodes CATGPSPGLSTDTQYF.

Concerning this clone itself: The sample holds other DNA sequences that translate to the same CDR3. The chain carries TRBV5-1 and TRBJ2-5; 7 positions match TRBD2. Germline lookup yields CDR1 SGHRS and CDR2 YFSETQ. V was clipped by 1 base and J by 1 base; unmatched bases: 4. CDR3 length equals 15 residues. CDR3 coding DNA: TGCGCCAGCAGCTTGAGGGCTAGCGGCCAAGAGACCCAGTACTTC. Its protein is CASSLRASGQETQYF.

This chain links TRBV4-2 with TRBJ2-5, with 7 bases fitting TRBD1. Germline lookup yields CDR1 LGHNA and CDR2 YNFKEQ. This CDR3 has 16 residues. Trimming took 4 bases from V and 1 from J; bases not matched to a gene: 9. For the CDR3, the DNA is TGTGCCAGCAGCCGCCGGACAGGCCCGACCCAAGAGACCCAGTACTTC. It is translated as CASSRRTGPTQETQYF.

V gene TRBV5-1 combines with J gene TRBJ2-1; 7 nucleotides match TRBD1. V lost 0 bases, J lost 10 bases, and 10 bases stayed unmatched. CDR1 is SGHRS, CDR2 YFSETQ, per germline. The CDR3 has 15 residues. CDR3 sequence (DNA): TGCGCCAGCAGCTTGGAAAGGGGGCTGGGGGAAGAGCAGTTCTTC. It codes for CASSLERGLGEEQFF.

This chain links TRBV5-1 with TRBJ2-7; the match to TRBD1 covers 8 bases. From germline, CDR1 is SGHRS and CDR2 YFSETQ. This CDR3 comprises 14 residues. The V segment lost 3 bases and the J segment 2 bases; nucleotides outside the gene matches: 4. The CDR3 spells CASSSGTGAYEQYF. The CDR3 region has the DNA TGCGCCAGCAGCTCGGGGACAGGAGCCTACGAGCAGTACTTC.

The chain employs TRBV18 and TRBJ1-1; no definite D call. Germline lookup yields CDR1 KGHSH and CDR2 LQKENI. This CDR3 is built from 17 residues. The germline V and J ends were trimmed by 3 bases and 1 base, with 18 bases remaining between them. Here the CDR3 DNA reads TGTGCCAGCTCACCGATCCTCGGGGTCCGGGAGAACACTGAAGCTTTCTTT. It translates to CASSPILGVRENTEAFF.

The chain couples TRBV29-1 to TRBJ2-3, with TRBD1 matching over 11 bases. Germline loops: CDR1 SQVTM, CDR2 ANQGSEA. The J segment lost 3 bases and the V segment lost 3 bases, leaving 2 bases of the junction unmatched. The CDR3 is 14 residues long. CDR3 sequence (DNA): TGCAGCGTTGATGGGACAGGGGGAACAGATACGCAGTATTTT. Translated, it gives CSVDGTGGTDTQYF.

The V call is TRBV5-1, the J call TRBJ1-2; 12 bases align to TRBD1. The junction had 6 bases not matched to a gene; V was cut back by 3 bases and J by 6 bases. The germline V gene encodes CDR1 SGHRS and CDR2 YFSETQ. The CDR3 consists of 15 residues. CDR3 region: CASSYSGQGAHGYTF. As DNA, the CDR3 is TGCGCCAGCAGCTATTCGGGACAGGGGGCGCATGGCTACACCTTC.

The chain has TRBV28 and TRBJ1-4; no clear D. The germline V and J ends were trimmed by 6 bases and 4 bases, with 15 bases remaining between them. This CDR3 is 15 amino acids long. Germline V gene sequence: CDR1 MDHEN, CDR2 SYDVKM. The CDR3 protein is CASRPSGTHNEKLFF. Here the CDR3 DNA reads TGTGCCAGCAGACCCTCGGGAACTCATAATGAAAAACTGTTTTTT.

This clone was detected a few times. The gene calls are TRBV10-3 and TRBJ2-2; tentative D call: TRBD2 (5 bases). Trimming stripped 10 bases from V and 2 bases from J, with 14 bases between. The CDR3 sequence is 14 residues long. In germline, CDR1 is ENHRY, CDR2 SYGVKD. The CDR3 DNA reads TGTGCCACCCGGGGAGACCACAACACCGGGGAGCTGTTTTTT. Its protein product is CATRGDHNTGELFF.